The clone carrying this TCR beta chain has a handful of counts. Its cognate antigen is unknown. One entry per CDR3 protein results from TCRdb running MiXCR on the RT-PCR reads. Of about 700,000 distinct CDR3 sequences in the sample, about 15% were seen once. These data are taken from a study of response to subunit inactivated influenza vaccine. Study-level points and caveats: The study's authors posited that every seasonal influenza vaccination enlists few new T cells.

This clonotype originated in a man over 45 who received an inactivated influenza vaccine. Sequencing used PBMCs from blood, obtained around 15 days before vaccination.

CDR3 protein: CASSYRGQGPYNEQFF. The CDR3, as DNA: TGCGCCAGCAGCTATCGCGGACAGGGCCCGTACAATGAGCAGTTCTTC. V and J are TRBV5-1 and TRBJ2-1, with TRBD1 identical over 8 bases. Germline trimming cut 3 bases from V and 4 bases from J; bases unmatched to any gene: 9. The germline V gene has CDR1 SGHRS and CDR2 YFSETQ. This CDR3 region has 16 residues.